Each of the 28 T cell receptor beta chains below was sequenced from the same sample in a study of T cells in narcolepsy. Assay used: immunoSEQ multiplex PCR; TCRdb lists only in-frame clones, some missing. This table has 20,000 to 25,000 clones, 70% to 90% appearing once. The sequenced sample was memory (CD45RA-) CD4+ T cells from blood. The receptor source for this set is a human donor in good health.

The gene calls are TRBV2 and TRBJ2-5; tentative D call: TRBD2 (5 bases). Germline V lookup: CDR1 SNHLY, CDR2 FYNNEI. V was cut by 7 bases and J by 4 bases, with 19 bases left in between. CDR3 length: 15 residues. The CDR3 bases are TGTGCCAGCACCACGGGGTTGGCCCAGTCAGAGACCCAGTACTTC. This encodes CASTTGLAQSETQYF.

This chain connects TRBV5-4 to TRBJ1-2; the match to TRBD1 covers 8 bases. V lost 0 bases to trimming and J lost 8 bases; unmatched junction nucleotides: 3. The CDR3 totals 13 residues. Germline CDR1 reads SGHNT; CDR2 reads YYREEE (reference sequence). The CDR3 DNA reads TGTGCCAGCAGCTTGGAGACAGGGGACGGCTACACCTTC. Amino acid sequence: CASSLETGDGYTF.

The rearrangement uses TRBV2 and TRBJ1-5; no clear D gene. CDR3 size: 14 residues. The V gene lost 5 bases and the J gene lost 6 bases, with 14 bases spanning the gap. Germline V gives CDR1 SNHLY, CDR2 FYNNEI. CDR3 sequence reads: CASSSSGVGQPQHF. The CDR3, as DNA: TGTGCCAGCAGTTCGAGTGGGGTTGGTCAGCCCCAGCATTTT.

This chain connects TRBV5-6 to TRBJ1-1; D is ambiguous. Trimming took off 3 bases at V and 1 base at J, with 13 bases between the two ends. Germline loops: CDR1 SGHDT, CDR2 YYEEEE. This CDR3 has 15 residues. The CDR3 region is CASSSDAGRNTEAFF. DNA of the CDR3: TGTGCCAGCAGCTCAGATGCGGGTAGGAACACTGAAGCTTTCTTT.

The chain has TRBV5-5 and TRBJ1-3; 8 nucleotides agree with TRBD1. Germline lookup yields CDR1 SGHKS and CDR2 YYEKEE (reference sequence). The J segment lost 1 base and the V segment lost 0 bases, leaving 6 bases of the junction unmatched. The CDR3 has 17 residues. CDR3 DNA: TGTGCCAGCAGCTTGGCCTCGACAGGGGTATCTGGAAACACCATATATTTT. It translates to CASSLASTGVSGNTIYF.

In this sample, this clone turned up once. The V call is TRBV5-1, the J call TRBJ1-3; the match to TRBD1 covers 7 bases. This CDR3 comprises 15 residues. The ends lost 2 bases at V and 1 base at J; junction bases unmatched: 3. The germline CDR1 and CDR2 sequences are SGHRS and YFSETQ. The CDR3 spells CASSLQGSSGNTIYF. The CDR3 DNA reads as TGCGCCAGCAGCTTACAGGGGTCTTCTGGAAACACCATATATTTT.

Worth noting for this clone: The junction does not match germline at one end; this may be a read error. V and J are TRBV19 and TRBJ1-5; the D is unclear. This CDR3 is 15 amino acids long. Germline CDR1 reads LNHDA; CDR2 reads SQIVND (reference sequence). The CDR3, as DNA: TGTGCCAGTAAACCAACCCTTAATAGCGATCAGCCCCAGCATTTT. Translation: CASKPTLNSDQPQHF. Full variable domain (remainder filled in from reference TRBV19 and TRBJ1-5): DGGITQSPKYLFRKEGQNVTLSCEQNLNHDAMYWYRQDPGQGLRLIYYSQIVNDFQKGDIAEGYSVSREKKESFPLTVTSAQKNPTAFYLCASKPTLNSDQPQHFGDGTRLSIL.

This clone was observed once. CDR3 coding DNA: TGTGCCAGCCGCCACGGGGGGCACTATGGCTACACCTTC. Its protein is CASRHGGHYGYTF. V and J are TRBV6-1 and TRBJ1-2; D possibly corresponds to TRBD1 (6 bases). Looked up from germline, CDR1 is MNHNS and CDR2 is SASEGT. The CDR3 is 13 amino acids. Trimming removed 8 bases at V and 3 bases at J, with 13 bases between.

The genes are TRBV7-2 and TRBJ1-2, with D unresolved. Trimming removed 4 bases at V and 2 bases at J, with 5 bases between. The germline V gene encodes CDR1 SGHTA and CDR2 FQGNSA. The CDR3 contains 12 residues. Here the CDR3 reads CASSSYNYGYTF. CDR3 nucleotides: TGTGCCAGCAGCTCCTACAACTATGGCTACACCTTC.

The rearrangement uses TRBV11-3 and TRBJ2-5; 14 bases line up with TRBD2. The germline CDR1 and CDR2 sequences are SGHNT and YENEEA. V dropped 5 bases and J dropped 4; count of bases not matched to a gene: 3. The CDR3 extends over 15 amino acids. The CDR3 here is CASSLGLAGGETQYF. The CDR3 nucleotides are TGTGCCAGCAGCCTTGGACTAGCGGGGGGAGAGACCCAGTACTTC.

This rearrangement joins TRBV27 to TRBJ1-5; D is uncertain. The CDR3 is 9 amino acids. The germline V gene has CDR1 MNHEY and CDR2 SMNVEV (reference sequence). The V and J ends lost 9 bases and 10 bases respectively, with 7 bases between them. The CDR3 region has the DNA TGTGCCAGGCGGGTCCCCCAGCATTTT. Its translation: CARRVPQHF.

This clone was found once. V is TRBV29-1 and J is TRBJ2-1; D gene ambiguous. Germline assignment: CDR1 SQVTM and CDR2 ANQGSEA. V was clipped by 5 bases and J by 5 bases, with 10 bases between them. The CDR3 covers 12 residues. Here the CDR3 reads CSVLRLNNEQFF. The CDR3 bases are TGCAGCGTTCTAAGACTTAACAATGAGCAGTTCTTC.

This chain connects TRBV9 to TRBJ1-6; D is undetermined. Germline loops: CDR1 SGDLS, CDR2 YYNGEE. The CDR3 covers 14 residues. With 2 bases removed from V and 7 bases from J, the gap between germline ends came to 10 bases. CDR3 sequence: CASSVTDTNSPLHF. The CDR3 DNA follows: TGTGCCAGCAGCGTCACGGATACCAATTCACCCCTCCACTTT. The full variable domain, with the rest looked up from reference TRBV9 and TRBJ1-6, is DSGVTQTPKHLITATGQRVTLRCSPRSGDLSVYWYQQSLDQGLQFLIQYYNGEERAKGNILERFSAQQFPDLHSELNLSSLELGDSALYFCASSVTDTNSPLHFGNGTRLTVT.

The chain is built from TRBV6-5 and TRBJ1-4, with 9 bases identical to TRBD1. Germline V gives CDR1 MNHEY, CDR2 SVGAGI. The V and J ends lost 0 bases and 8 bases, in that order; junction bases with no gene match: 7. This CDR3 region has 16 residues. This CDR3 is CASSYSSQGAGEKLFF. The CDR3 DNA reads as TGTGCCAGCAGTTACTCGTCACAGGGGGCAGGGGAAAAACTGTTTTTT.

The chain uses TRBV6-6 and TRBJ2-3; TRBD2 aligns across 12 bases. Germline loops: CDR1 MNHNY, CDR2 SVGAGI (reference sequence). J gave up 3 bases and V 8 bases, and 6 bases lay outside the gene matches. The CDR3 is 15 residues long. As DNA, the CDR3 is TGTGCCAGCTGTGGACTAGCGGGAACTACAGATACGCAGTATTTT. This codes for CASCGLAGTTDTQYF.

This chain connects TRBV9 to TRBJ2-7, with 12 nucleotides matching TRBD2. Germline lookup yields CDR1 SGDLS and CDR2 YYNGEE. V was clipped by 3 bases and J by 3 bases; unmatched bases: 4. This CDR3 region has 15 residues. The CDR3 nucleotides are TGTGCCAGCAGCGCGTCGACTAGCGGGGGCTACGAGCAGTACTTC. The encoded protein is CASSASTSGGYEQYF.

V is TRBV5-6 and J is TRBJ2-2; no clear D. This CDR3 has 15 amino acids. V was trimmed by 4 bases and J by 4 bases, leaving 14 bases between them. The germline CDR1 and CDR2 sequences are SGHDT and YYEEEE. The DNA for the CDR3 is TGTGCCAGCAGCCCCGTGCAACCCGGCACCGGGGAGCTGTTTTTT. Encoded protein: CASSPVQPGTGELFF.

The chain couples TRBV11-2 to TRBJ1-4; D may be TRBD1 (5 bases). Trimming stripped 4 bases from V and 8 bases from J, with 17 bases between. Per germline, CDR1 SGHAT and CDR2 FQNNGV. The length of the CDR3 is 15 residues. CDR3 loop: CASSWTGTGGEKLFF. DNA of the CDR3: TGTGCCAGCAGCTGGACCGGGACGGGCGGCGAAAAACTGTTTTTT.

The gene calls are TRBV9 and TRBJ2-5; 15 bases map to TRBD2. CDR3 length equals 17 residues. The V gene end was trimmed by 5 bases and the J gene end by 5 bases; junction bases not matched to a gene: 10. Per the germline V gene, CDR1 is SGDLS and CDR2 is YYNGEE. CDR3 coding DNA: TGTGCCAGCAGTCCCGGGACTAGCGGGGGGCCGGTGGAGACCCAGTACTTC. It codes for CASSPGTSGGPVETQYF.

The V gene is TRBV4-3, the J gene TRBJ2-4; D gene unclear. V shed 1 base and J shed 1 base, with 8 bases lying between them. CDR3 size: 15 residues. The germline V gene encodes CDR1 LGHNA and CDR2 YSLEER. CDR3 region: CASSQVEGAKNIQYF. DNA of the CDR3: TGCGCCAGCAGCCAAGTTGAAGGGGCCAAAAACATTCAGTACTTC.

V and J are TRBV11-2 and TRBJ1-6; a possible D gene is TRBD1 (6 bases). The CDR3 totals 15 residues. V was clipped by 5 bases and J by 10 bases, with 18 bases between them. Germline-derived CDR1 and CDR2 are SGHAT and FQNNGV. The CDR3 DNA is TGTGCCAGCAGCGCCCCTTTGGGGAGGGGGTCACCCCTCCACTTT. Protein product: CASSAPLGRGSPLHF.

V usage is TRBV5-1 and J usage is TRBJ1-6, with D unresolved. Germline CDR1 and CDR2: SGHRS and YFSETQ. Trimming took 4 bases from V and 6 from J, leaving 14 bases between them. The CDR3 totals 15 residues. The CDR3 sequence is CASSADGRSNSPLHF. The DNA for the CDR3 is TGCGCCAGCAGCGCGGACGGGCGGAGTAATTCACCCCTCCACTTT. The complete variable domain, with remaining parts taken from reference TRBV5-1 and TRBJ1-6, reads KAGVTQTPRYLIKTRGQQVTLSCSPISGHRSVSWYQQTPGQGLQFLFEYFSETQRNKGNFPGRFSGRQFSNSRSEMNVSTLELGDSALYLCASSADGRSNSPLHFGNGTRLTVT.

The chain uses TRBV10-1 and TRBJ2-3, with 9 bases identical to TRBD1. The germline V gene has CDR1 WNHNN and CDR2 SYGVQD (reference sequence). This CDR3 spans 15 amino acids. J gave up 4 bases and V 8 bases, and 10 bases lay outside the gene matches. The CDR3 nucleotides read TGCGCCAGCGGCCCCGGGACAGGGTTCGCAGATACGCAGTATTTT. This codes for CASGPGTGFADTQYF.

The rearrangement uses TRBV19 and TRBJ1-4; 9 bases are shared with TRBD1. The V gene end was trimmed by 5 bases and the J gene end by 7 bases; junction bases not matched to a gene: 8. Germline CDR1 LNHDA, CDR2 SQIVND (reference sequence). The CDR3 runs 15 residues. This chain's CDR3 is CASSPARQGGEKLFF. CDR3 nucleotides: TGTGCCAGTAGTCCGGCCCGACAGGGGGGTGAAAAACTGTTTTTT.

The chain has TRBV6-1 and TRBJ2-1, with TRBD2 matching 9 bases. The V gene's germline CDR1 is MNHNS and CDR2 SASEGT. This CDR3 has 15 amino acids. J lost 4 bases, V lost 7 bases, and 8 bases had no gene match. CDR3 DNA: TGTGCCAGCAAAATCCTGGCGGGGGGGTACAATGAGCAGTTCTTC. Its translation is CASKILAGGYNEQFF.

The chain uses TRBV7-9 and TRBJ2-1; perhaps TRBD1 as D (6 bases). The CDR3 length is 15 residues. CDR1 SEHNR and CDR2 FQNEAQ come from the germline V gene (reference sequence). V was trimmed by 6 bases and J by 6 bases, leaving 18 bases between them. The CDR3 loop is CASSPLGQSINEQFF. The CDR3 nucleotides are TGTGCCAGCAGTCCCCTTGGACAGTCCATCAATGAGCAGTTCTTC.

In its sample, this clone was seen once. This sequence joins TRBV27 and TRBJ1-5, with 10 bases identical to TRBD1. The trim removed 3 bases at V and 3 bases at J, leaving 8 bases unmatched. CDR1 and CDR2 from the germline V gene are MNHEY and SMNVEV (reference sequence). There are 17 residues in the CDR3. The CDR3 DNA sequence: TGTGCCAGCAGTTTTGGGCCGGACAGGGGGGTCAATCAGCCCCAGCATTTT. Its protein product is CASSFGPDRGVNQPQHF.

This clone has only a few counts. This chain joins TRBV7-9 and TRBJ2-2; the match to TRBD2 covers 13 bases. The germline V gene has CDR1 SEHNR and CDR2 FQNEAQ (reference sequence). This CDR3 has 18 amino acids. The V gene end was trimmed by 4 bases and the J gene end by 4 bases; junction bases not matched to a gene: 9. The CDR3: CASSSRTSGGRGTGELFF. In nucleotides, the CDR3 is TGTGCCAGCAGCTCCCGGACTAGCGGGGGTCGGGGCACCGGGGAGCTGTTTTTT.